The 9 T cell receptor beta chains below were found in one sample sequenced in a study of shared clonotypes between healthy human individuals. Profiled with immunoSEQ multiplex PCR; TCRdb holds only in-frame clones, not every one. The sample consists of 2 million to 2.5 million clones, roughly 93% of them appearing once. Sample: naive CD4+ T cells from PBMCs. Subset described: CD45RA+ positively selected. Source of these receptors: a man aged 18 to 35 in good health. Some clones in this sample may be carry-over from other donors' samples.

The V and J genes are TRBV6-6 and TRBJ1-1; D might be TRBD1 (6 bases). CDR1 is MNHNY, CDR2 SVGAGI, per germline (reference sequence). V lost 6 bases to trimming and J lost 8 bases, with 19 bases between them. The CDR3 has 14 residues. The CDR3 region is CASRRGGAAFEAFF. The DNA for the CDR3 is TGTGCCAGCAGGCGAGGGGGGGCTGCTTTCGAAGCTTTCTTT.

The rearrangement joins TRBV4-1 to TRBJ2-1, with 11 positions matching TRBD2. The CDR3 is made up of 14 amino acids. Germline CDR1 is MGHRA and CDR2 is YSYEKL. J was trimmed by 4 bases and V by 4 bases; bases with no gene match: 0. The CDR3 nucleotides read TGCGCCAGCAGCCTAGCGGGAGGGTACAATGAGCAGTTCTTC. The encoded protein is CASSLAGGYNEQFF.

J is TRBJ2-2 and V is TRBV15; TRBD1 might be the D (6 bases). V lost 0 bases to trimming and J lost 2 bases, with 13 bases between them. This CDR3 comprises 17 residues. Germline CDR1 and CDR2: LNHNV and YYDKDF (reference sequence). The CDR3 nucleotides read TGTGCCACCAGCAGAGATTACGGGGACAAAAACACCGGGGAGCTGTTTTTT. Translating gives CATSRDYGDKNTGELFF.

DNA of the CDR3: TGTGCCAGCAGTGAGAAATCCGGGACAGGGAGCAATGAGCAGTTCTTC. Its protein product is CASSEKSGTGSNEQFF. The V gene is TRBV6-1, the J gene TRBJ2-1; TRBD1 matches 9 bases. V was clipped by 3 bases and J by 6 bases; unmatched bases: 9. Germline CDR1 reads MNHNS; CDR2 reads SASEGT. The CDR3 spans 16 residues.

This chain joins TRBV29-1 and TRBJ2-7; 9 bases are a match to TRBD1. The germline V gene has CDR1 SQVTM and CDR2 ANQGSEA. This CDR3 has 14 amino acids. V trimming: 6 bases; J trimming: 0 bases; junction bases outside the gene matches: 6. The CDR3 DNA reads TGCAGCGTACAGGGGGCGAGGAGCTCCTACGAGCAGTACTTC. Translation gives CSVQGARSSYEQYF.

The rearrangement joins TRBV18 to TRBJ2-1, with D possibly TRBD2 on 6 matching bases. V was clipped by 1 base and J by 7 bases, with 11 bases between them. Germline loops: CDR1 KGHSH, CDR2 LQKENI. CDR3 length equals 14 residues. CDR3 bases: TGTGCCAGCTCACCACGCGAACGGGGGAATGAGCAGTTCTTC. This translates into CASSPRERGNEQFF.

This rearrangement joins TRBV28 to TRBJ1-2; a weak D match, TRBD1 (5 bases). The V and J ends lost 4 bases and 4 bases respectively, with 13 bases between them. Germline V lookup: CDR1 MDHEN, CDR2 SYDVKM. This CDR3 comprises 14 residues. The CDR3 nucleotides are TGTGCCAGCAGTTCCCCCCCGGGGGTCTATGGCTACACCTTC. It codes for CASSSPPGVYGYTF.

This clone has only a few counts. V and J are TRBV5-4 and TRBJ1-1; D may be TRBD1 (5 bases). Germline loops: CDR1 SGHNT, CDR2 YYREEE (reference sequence). The V end lost 4 bases, the J end lost 1 base, and 11 bases lay between the germline ends. The CDR3 extends over 14 amino acids. CDR3 protein: CASSPPGGNTEAFF. CDR3 nucleotides: TGTGCCAGCAGCCCCCCGGGGGGGAACACTGAAGCTTTCTTT.

A word on this clone: Distinct nucleotide sequences in the sample also encode this CDR3. The chain has TRBV2 and TRBJ2-5; a weak D match, TRBD2 (7 bases). In germline, CDR1 is SNHLY, CDR2 FYNNEI. The V end was cut by 3 bases, the J end by 5 bases, with 10 bases between. The CDR3 sequence is 13 residues long. CDR3 coding DNA: TGTGCCAGCAGTGAGGGGGGGCCCGAGACCCAGTACTTC. Residues: CASSEGGPETQYF.